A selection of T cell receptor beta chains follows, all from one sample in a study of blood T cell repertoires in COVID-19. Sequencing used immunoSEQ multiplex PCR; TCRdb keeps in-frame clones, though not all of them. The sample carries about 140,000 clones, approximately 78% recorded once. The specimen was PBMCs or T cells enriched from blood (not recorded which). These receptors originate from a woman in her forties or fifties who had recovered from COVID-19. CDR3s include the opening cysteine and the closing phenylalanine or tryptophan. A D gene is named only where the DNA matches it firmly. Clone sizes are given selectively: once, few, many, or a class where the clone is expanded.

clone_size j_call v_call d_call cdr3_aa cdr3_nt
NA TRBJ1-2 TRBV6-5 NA CASSYSQAPYGYTF TGTGCCAGCAGTTACTCACAGGCCCCCTATGGCTACACCTTC
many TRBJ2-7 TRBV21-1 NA CASSKALDRANEQYF TGTGCCAGCAGCAAAGCGCTAGACAGGGCAAACGAGCAGTACTTC
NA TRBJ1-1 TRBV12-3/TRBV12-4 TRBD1 CASSPGGTTEAFF TGTGCCAGCAGCCCAGGGGGCACCACTGAAGCTTTCTTT
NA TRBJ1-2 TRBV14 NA CASSQGDRIYGYTF TGTGCCAGCAGCCAAGGAGACAGGATCTATGGCTACACCTTC
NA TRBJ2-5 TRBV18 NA CASSPTGGGYRETQYF TGTGCCAGCTCACCAACCGGCGGGGGCTATCGAGAGACCCAGTACTTC
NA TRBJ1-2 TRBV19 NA CASQKGVGSIYGYTF TGTGCCAGTCAAAAAGGGGTCGGATCGATCTATGGCTACACCTTC
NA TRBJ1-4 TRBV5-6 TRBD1 CASSLGTGGFSNEKLFF TGTGCCAGCAGCTTGGGGACAGGGGGCTTTTCTAATGAAAAACTGTTTTTT
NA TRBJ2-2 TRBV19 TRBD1 CASRTTGTVNTGELFF TGTGCCAGTAGGACAACCGGGACAGTGAACACCGGGGAGCTGTTTTTT
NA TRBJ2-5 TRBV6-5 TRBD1 CATRGTGGETQYF TGTGCCACCAGAGGGACAGGTGGGGAGACCCAGTACTTC
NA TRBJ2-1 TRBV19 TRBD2 CASSRYPKGLAGDNEQFF TGTGCCAGTAGTAGGTACCCTAAGGGACTAGCGGGGGACAATGAGCAGTTCTTC
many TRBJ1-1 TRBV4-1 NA CASSQDRREGYTEAFF TGCGCCAGCAGCCAAGATCGGAGGGAAGGATACACTGAAGCTTTCTTT
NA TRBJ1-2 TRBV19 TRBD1 CASRDREHGYTF TGTGCCAGTAGAGACAGGGAGCATGGCTACACCTTC
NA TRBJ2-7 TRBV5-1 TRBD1 CASSSWTGSSYEQYF TGCGCCAGCAGCTCCTGGACAGGGAGCTCCTACGAGCAGTACTTC
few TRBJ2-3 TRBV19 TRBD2 CASSIDRSSGGLSTDTQYF TGTGCCAGTAGTATAGATCGTTCTAGCGGGGGGCTTAGCACAGATACGCAGTATTTT
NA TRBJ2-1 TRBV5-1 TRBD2 CASSLMDGLAGKDEQFF TGCGCCAGCAGCCTGATGGATGGACTAGCGGGGAAGGATGAGCAGTTCTTC
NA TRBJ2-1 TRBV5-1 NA CASSQTTDYNEQFF TGCGCCAGCAGCCAGACGACAGACTACAATGAGCAGTTCTTC
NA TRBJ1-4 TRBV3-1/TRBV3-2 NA CASSQSFGGEKLFF TGTGCCAGCAGCCAATCATTCGGGGGTGAAAAACTGTTTTTT
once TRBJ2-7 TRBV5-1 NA CASYNPAGPYEQYF TGCGCCAGCTATAACCCCGCGGGCCCCTACGAGCAGTACTTC
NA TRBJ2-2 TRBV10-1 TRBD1 CASRSTGTGELFF TGCGCCAGCAGATCGACAGGGACCGGGGAGCTGTTTTTT
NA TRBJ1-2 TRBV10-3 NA CATTGTYGYTF TGTGCCACTACAGGGACCTATGGCTACACCTTC
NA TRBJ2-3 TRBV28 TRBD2 CASRLADATQYF TGTGCCAGCAGACTAGCGGACGCTACGCAGTATTTT
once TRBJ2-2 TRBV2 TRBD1 CASSDEDRDGGELFF TGTGCCAGCAGTGACGAGGACAGGGATGGCGGGGAGCTGTTTTTT
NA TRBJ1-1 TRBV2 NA CASSDLRTEAFF TGTGCCAGCAGTGATTTGAGGACTGAAGCTTTCTTT
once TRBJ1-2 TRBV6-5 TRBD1 CASSRTGRYGYTF TGTGCCAGCAGTCGGACAGGGAGATATGGCTACACCTTC
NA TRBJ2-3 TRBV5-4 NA CASSLGQATDTQYF TGTGCCAGCAGCTTGGGACAGGCCACAGATACGCAGTATTTT
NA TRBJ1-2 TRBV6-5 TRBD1 CASSYSPQGAYGYTF TGTGCCAGCAGTTACTCTCCGCAGGGGGCCTATGGCTACACCTTC
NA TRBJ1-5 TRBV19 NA CASSWGRTSNQPQHF TGTGCCAGTAGTTGGGGGCGGACAAGCAATCAGCCCCAGCATTTT
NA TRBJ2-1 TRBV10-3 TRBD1 CAISALRDRVYEQFF TGTGCCATCAGTGCTCTCCGGGACAGGGTGTATGAGCAGTTCTTC
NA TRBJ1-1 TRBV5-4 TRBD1 CASRFTGDTEAFF TGTGCCAGCAGATTTACAGGGGACACTGAAGCTTTCTTT
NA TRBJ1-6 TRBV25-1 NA CASSDSGVSPLHF TGTGCCAGCAGTGATAGCGGGGTCTCACCCCTCCACTTT
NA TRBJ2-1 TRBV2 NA CASRDSFLNNEQFF TGTGCCAGCAGAGACAGCTTCCTAAACAATGAGCAGTTCTTC
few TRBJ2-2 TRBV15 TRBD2 CATRKGLNTGELFF TGTGCCACCAGAAAGGGACTAAACACCGGGGAGCTGTTTTTT
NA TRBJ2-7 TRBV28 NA CASSQNYEQYF TGTGCCAGCAGTCAGAATTACGAGCAGTACTTC
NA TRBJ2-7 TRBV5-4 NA CASSPRTGGGEQYF TGTGCCAGCAGCCCAAGGACAGGAGGGGGGGAGCAGTACTTC
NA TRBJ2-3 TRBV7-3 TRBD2 CASSLTSGGFTDTQYF TGTGCCAGCAGCTTAACTAGCGGGGGGTTCACAGATACGCAGTATTTT